These T cell receptor beta chains were read from a single sample in a study of T cells in tuberculosis. Using immunoSEQ multiplex PCR, the repertoire was profiled, and TCRdb retains in-frame clones only, with some absent. The table includes 25,000 to 35,000 clones, more than 85% detected once. The sequencing sample was made of PBMCs. Source of these receptors: a donor aged 10 to 29 with latent tuberculosis or without tuberculosis infection. CDR3s include the opening cysteine and the closing phenylalanine or tryptophan. Fields, in order: D gene, clone size, J gene, V gene, CDR3 length, CDR3 protein, CDR3 DNA. The D gene is left open where the match is weak. Clone size is not always given. Where it is, it says once, few, many or a class for expanded clones.

D: NA
size: NA
J: TRBJ2-4
V: TRBV5-1
length: 14
CDR3: CASSLEAGQVIQYF
DNA: TGCGCCAGCAGCTTGGAGGCAGGGCAGGTCATTCAGTACTTC

D: NA
size: NA
J: TRBJ1-1
V: TRBV7-2
length: 15
CDR3: CASSLATTSRTEAFF
DNA: TGTGCCAGCAGCTTAGCAACAACGTCGAGGACTGAAGCTTTCTTT

D: NA
size: NA
J: TRBJ1-5
V: TRBV7-8
length: 12
CDR3: CASSSTGQPQHF
DNA: TGTGCCAGCAGCTCAACAGGCCAGCCCCAGCATTTT

D: NA
size: NA
J: TRBJ2-2
V: TRBV2
length: 14
CDR3: CASGLLEDTGELFF
DNA: TGTGCCAGCGGGTTACTAGAGGACACCGGGGAGCTGTTTTTT

D: TRBD1
size: NA
J: TRBJ1-1
V: TRBV2
length: 16
CDR3: CASRSRTGDRSTEAFF
DNA: TGTGCCAGCAGATCCCGGACAGGGGATAGGTCCACTGAAGCTTTCTTT

D: TRBD1
size: NA
J: TRBJ1-2
V: TRBV7-6
length: 13
CDR3: CASSSTGGYGYTF
DNA: TGTGCCAGCAGCTCGACAGGGGGCTACGGCTACACCTTC

D: NA
size: NA
J: TRBJ2-1
V: TRBV7-9
length: 13
CDR3: CASRIGSYNEQFF
DNA: TGTGCCAGCAGAATCGGCTCCTACAATGAGCAGTTCTTC

D: TRBD2
size: NA
J: TRBJ2-7
V: TRBV7-9
length: 16
CDR3: CASSFPGLAGAYEQYF
DNA: TGTGCCAGCAGCTTCCCGGGACTAGCGGGGGCCTACGAGCAGTACTTC

D: TRBD2
size: NA
J: TRBJ2-3
V: TRBV6-4
length: 15
CDR3: CASSVVAGSTDTQYF
DNA: TGTGCCAGCAGTGTGGTAGCGGGAAGCACAGATACGCAGTATTTT

D: TRBD2
size: once
J: TRBJ2-6
V: TRBV6-5
length: 15
CDR3: CASSWGEGRANVLTF
DNA: TGTGCCAGCAGTTGGGGGGAGGGGAGGGCCAACGTCCTGACTTTC

D: NA
size: NA
J: TRBJ2-7
V: TRBV29-1
length: 14
CDR3: CSARVGGRSYEQYF
DNA: TGCAGCGCCCGGGTGGGGGGAAGGTCCTACGAGCAGTACTTC

D: TRBD1
size: NA
J: TRBJ2-6
V: TRBV7-6
length: 15
CDR3: CASSLQGVGANVLTF
DNA: TGTGCCAGCAGCCTTCAGGGGGTTGGGGCCAACGTCCTGACTTTC

D: NA
size: NA
J: TRBJ2-7
V: TRBV9
length: 15
CDR3: CASSVDLRLGAEQYF
DNA: TGTGCCAGCAGCGTAGATCTTCGGCTAGGGGCCGAGCAGTACTTC

D: TRBD2
size: once
J: TRBJ2-1
V: TRBV7-9
length: 18
CDR3: CASSIPGLAKSSYNEQFF
DNA: TGTGCCAGCAGCATCCCGGGACTAGCGAAAAGCTCCTACAATGAGCAGTTCTTC

D: TRBD2
size: NA
J: TRBJ2-1
V: TRBV27
length: 15
CDR3: CASSSGGGSYNEQFF
DNA: TGTGCCAGCAGTAGCGGGGGGGGTTCCTACAATGAGCAGTTCTTC

D: TRBD2
size: NA
J: TRBJ2-3
V: TRBV7-9
length: 15
CDR3: CASSSSGASTDTQYF
DNA: TGTGCCAGCAGCTCTAGCGGGGCTAGCACAGATACGCAGTATTTT

D: TRBD2
size: NA
J: TRBJ2-2
V: TRBV27
length: 16
CDR3: CASMSDIAGFPGELFF
DNA: TGTGCCAGCATGAGCGATATAGCGGGGTTCCCCGGGGAGCTGTTTTTT

D: NA
size: NA
J: TRBJ2-5
V: TRBV2
length: 10
CDR3: CASSRETQYF
DNA: TGTGCCAGCAGCCGAGAGACCCAGTACTTC

D: TRBD2
size: NA
J: TRBJ2-3
V: TRBV25-1
length: 16
CDR3: CASSDPGGSSTDTQYF
DNA: TGTGCCAGCAGTGACCCCGGGGGGTCTAGCACAGATACGCAGTATTTT

D: NA
size: NA
J: TRBJ2-7
V: TRBV1
length: 15
CDR3: CTSSQTGERAYEQYF
DNA: TGCACCAGCAGCCAGACAGGGGAAAGGGCCTACGAGCAGTACTTC

D: NA
size: few
J: TRBJ2-5
V: TRBV9
length: 17
CDR3: CASSERLGTPLAETQYF
DNA: TGTGCCAGCAGCGAGAGACTCGGGACTCCACTTGCGGAGACCCAGTACTTC

D: TRBD1
size: NA
J: TRBJ2-3
V: TRBV5-1
length: 16
CDR3: CASSRTGVEPTDTQYF
DNA: TGCGCCAGCAGCCGGACAGGGGTGGAACCCACAGATACGCAGTATTTT

D: NA
size: NA
J: TRBJ2-5
V: TRBV6-1
length: 14
CDR3: CASSGEDTQETQYF
DNA: TGTGCCAGCAGTGGAGAGGACACCCAAGAGACCCAGTACTTC

D: NA
size: NA
J: TRBJ2-3
V: TRBV4-1
length: 13
CDR3: CASSQDSAETQYF
DNA: TGCGCCAGCAGCCAAGATTCTGCGGAAACGCAGTATTTT

D: TRBD2
size: NA
J: TRBJ2-1
V: TRBV30
length: 15
CDR3: CAWSVLLAGYNEQFF
DNA: TGTGCCTGGAGTGTTTTACTAGCGGGGTACAATGAGCAGTTCTTC

D: NA
size: NA
J: TRBJ1-6
V: TRBV25-1
length: 17
CDR3: CASSAPSGPSYNSPLHF
DNA: TGTGCCAGCAGTGCTCCCTCAGGGCCCTCCTATAATTCACCCCTCCACTTT

D: NA
size: NA
J: TRBJ1-1
V: TRBV5-6
length: 14
CDR3: CASSWGGLRTEAFF
DNA: TGTGCCAGCAGCTGGGGAGGACTGCGGACTGAAGCTTTCTTT

D: TRBD1
size: NA
J: TRBJ1-1
V: TRBV18
length: 15
CDR3: CASSPPDRAGGKAFF
DNA: TGTGCCAGCTCACCTCCGGACAGGGCAGGGGGAAAAGCTTTCTTT

D: NA
size: once
J: TRBJ1-6
V: TRBV27
length: 15
CDR3: CASMWGGGTFSPLHF
DNA: TGTGCCAGCATGTGGGGAGGGGGTACATTTTCACCCCTCCACTTT

D: TRBD1
size: NA
J: TRBJ1-2
V: TRBV5-4
length: 15
CDR3: CASSAPLTGETGYTF
DNA: TGTGCCAGCAGCGCACCTCTTACAGGGGAGACTGGCTACACCTTC

D: NA
size: NA
J: TRBJ1-1
V: TRBV12-5
length: 17
CDR3: CASGSTPGQIMNTEAFF
DNA: TGTGCTAGTGGCTCCACCCCGGGTCAGATAATGAACACTGAAGCTTTCTTT

D: NA
size: NA
J: TRBJ2-2
V: TRBV6-4
length: 12
CDR3: CASREGTGELFF
DNA: TGTGCCAGCAGGGAGGGTACCGGGGAGCTGTTTTTT

D: NA
size: NA
J: TRBJ2-4
V: TRBV7-2
length: 13
CDR3: CASSLLDSHIQYF
DNA: TGTGCCAGCAGCTTACTAGACAGTCACATTCAGTACTTC

D: NA
size: NA
J: TRBJ2-1
V: TRBV5-6
length: 16
CDR3: CASSFPAGPSYNEQFF
DNA: TGTGCCAGCAGCTTCCCGGCAGGGCCCTCCTACAATGAGCAGTTCTTC

D: NA
size: NA
J: TRBJ1-5
V: TRBV16
length: 13
CDR3: CASSETENQPQHF
DNA: TGTGCCAGCAGCGAGACAGAAAATCAGCCCCAGCATTTT

D: NA
size: NA
J: TRBJ1-6
V: TRBV11-2
length: 15
CDR3: CASSLINRVNSPLHF
DNA: TGTGCCAGCAGCTTAATAAACAGGGTTAATTCACCCCTCCACTTT

D: NA
size: NA
J: TRBJ2-7
V: TRBV4-1
length: 13
CDR3: CASSQEQPYEQYF
DNA: TGCGCCAGCAGCCAAGAACAGCCCTACGAGCAGTACTTC

D: NA
size: NA
J: TRBJ1-6
V: TRBV30
length: 13
CDR3: CAWTGEHYSPLHF
DNA: TGTGCCTGGACAGGGGAGCACTATTCACCCCTCCACTTT

D: TRBD1
size: NA
J: TRBJ1-2
V: TRBV2
length: 16
CDR3: CASSRDRQGVNYGYTF
DNA: TGTGCCAGCAGCCGAGATAGACAGGGCGTTAACTATGGCTACACCTTC

D: NA
size: NA
J: TRBJ1-1
V: TRBV4-3
length: 15
CDR3: CASRMMGGMNTEAFF
DNA: TGCGCCAGCAGGATGATGGGGGGGATGAACACTGAAGCTTTCTTT

D: NA
size: NA
J: TRBJ2-4
V: TRBV6-1
length: 15
CDR3: CASSDPGYSKNIQYF
DNA: TGTGCCAGCAGTGACCCGGGATATAGCAAAAACATTCAGTACTTC

D: TRBD2
size: NA
J: TRBJ2-5
V: TRBV5-1
length: 19
CDR3: CASSLEIGTSGRAVETQYF
DNA: TGCGCCAGCAGCTTGGAAATAGGGACTAGCGGGAGGGCCGTAGAGACCCAGTACTTC

D: NA
size: NA
J: TRBJ2-7
V: TRBV15
length: 14
CDR3: CATSRGTLAYEQYF
DNA: TGTGCCACCAGCAGAGGAACCCTAGCGTACGAGCAGTACTTC